This TCR beta chain was sequenced for a study of T-cell memory formation after mild COVID-19. Study-level points and caveats: Second-wave clones with a day 37 peak had unconfirmed SARS-CoV-2 specificity. There was a balanced CD4/CD8 profile in clones contracting day 15 to 85, and later expanders leaned CD4+.

This clonotype was picked up a small number of times. Its antigen is unknown. Germline V lookup: CDR1 SGHRS, CDR2 YFSETQ. The CDR3 length is 15 residues. V gave up 4 bases and J gave up 5 bases, with 18 bases separating them. TCRdb used MiXCR to reprocess the 5' RACE reads, holding one entry per CDR3 protein. The sample has roughly 52,000 distinct CDR3 sequences, 9.5% seen once. The genes are TRBV5-1 and TRBJ2-5; D is unclear. This clonotype was obtained from a man younger than 35 who had mild COVID-19 (a few samples of this study predate the infection). Cell type and time point are not known. The sequenced sample consisted of PBMCs or a T cell subset sorted from them (not recorded which). CDR3 sequence reads: CASSQSGAPQETQYF. Written as DNA, the CDR3 is TGCGCCAGCAGCCAATCGGGCGCCCCACAGGAGACCCAGTACTTC.